These T cell receptor beta chains were read from a single sample in a study of blood T cell repertoires in COVID-19. Clones were sequenced by immunoSEQ multiplex PCR, and TCRdb holds only the in-frame ones, with some missing. The sample lists under 70,000 clones, around nine tenths seen once, with around 6.4% in the top ten. The sample comprised peripheral blood. Receptors were obtained from a woman aged 60-75 years with COVID-19, enrolled during active disease. CDR3s include the opening cysteine and the closing phenylalanine or tryptophan. A D gene is named only where the DNA matches it firmly. Expanded clones are given a class, and other clones once, few, many or no size at all.

CDR3 DNA: TGTGCCAGCAGCCTGGGGGCACAGGAGACCTACGAGCAGTACTTC
CDR3 protein: CASSLGAQETYEQYF
D gene: NA
clone size: NA
V gene: TRBV4-2
J gene: TRBJ2-7

CDR3 DNA: TGTGCCTGGGCCCAACTCCGGGACAGGGTTATAGGGGAAAACTATGGCTACACCTTC
CDR3 protein: CAWAQLRDRVIGENYGYTF
D gene: TRBD1
clone size: NA
V gene: TRBV30
J gene: TRBJ1-2

CDR3 DNA: TGCAGTGCTAGGAAGACAGAAGAAGCTTTCTTT
CDR3 protein: CSARKTEEAFF
D gene: NA
clone size: once
V gene: TRBV20-1
J gene: TRBJ1-1

CDR3 DNA: TGTGCCAGTAGTAAAACAGGGGGCGAATCCTACGAGCAGTACTTC
CDR3 protein: CASSKTGGESYEQYF
D gene: TRBD1
clone size: NA
V gene: TRBV19
J gene: TRBJ2-7

CDR3 DNA: TGTGCCAGTACGTACAGGGGTATGGGAGATACGCAGTATTTT
CDR3 protein: CASTYRGMGDTQYF
D gene: TRBD1
clone size: NA
V gene: TRBV19
J gene: TRBJ2-3

CDR3 DNA: TGTGCCAGCAGCCCACGGGAGGGCCGGGGCTATGGCTACACCTTC
CDR3 protein: CASSPREGRGYGYTF
D gene: NA
clone size: few
V gene: TRBV7-8
J gene: TRBJ1-2

CDR3 DNA: TGTGCCAGCAGCCACACAGGGAACTATGGCTACACCTTC
CDR3 protein: CASSHTGNYGYTF
D gene: NA
clone size: NA
V gene: TRBV13
J gene: TRBJ1-2

CDR3 DNA: TGTGCCAGCAGTTTCCCGGGCTCCTACGAGCAGTACTTC
CDR3 protein: CASSFPGSYEQYF
D gene: NA
clone size: NA
V gene: TRBV28
J gene: TRBJ2-7

CDR3 DNA: TGTGCCAGCAGCCCCAGCTCTCTAGCGGAAAGCTACGAGCAGTACTTC
CDR3 protein: CASSPSSLAESYEQYF
D gene: TRBD2
clone size: NA
V gene: TRBV7-2
J gene: TRBJ2-7

CDR3 DNA: TGTGCCAGTAGTAATCCCTCGACAGGGTCGTTGCACGGTGAGCAGTTCTTC
CDR3 protein: CASSNPSTGSLHGEQFF
D gene: TRBD1
clone size: once
V gene: TRBV19
J gene: TRBJ2-1

CDR3 DNA: TGTGCCAGTAGTATGAGGGTCTTTCAGCCCCAGCATTTT
CDR3 protein: CASSMRVFQPQHF
D gene: NA
clone size: NA
V gene: TRBV19
J gene: TRBJ1-5

CDR3 DNA: TGTGCCAGCAGTTACACCCGGGACAGGTTTCGGTATTTT
CDR3 protein: CASSYTRDRFRYF
D gene: TRBD1
clone size: NA
V gene: TRBV6-6
J gene: TRBJ2-3

CDR3 DNA: TGTGCCAGCATGGGGGGATCCAACACCATATATTTT
CDR3 protein: CASMGGSNTIYF
D gene: NA
clone size: NA
V gene: TRBV28
J gene: TRBJ1-3

CDR3 DNA: TGTGCCAGCAGTTACTTAATGCAGGCCACCGGGGAGCTGTTTTTT
CDR3 protein: CASSYLMQATGELFF
D gene: NA
clone size: NA
V gene: TRBV6-5
J gene: TRBJ2-2

CDR3 DNA: TGTGCCAGCTCACCACGGGACAGGGGGACTGAAGCTTTCTTT
CDR3 protein: CASSPRDRGTEAFF
D gene: TRBD1
clone size: NA
V gene: TRBV18
J gene: TRBJ1-1

CDR3 DNA: TGTGCCAGCATCACTAGCGGGAAATCGTATGAGCAGTTCTTC
CDR3 protein: CASITSGKSYEQFF
D gene: TRBD2
clone size: NA
V gene: TRBV2
J gene: TRBJ2-1

CDR3 DNA: TGTGCCACCAGCAGAGATCACAGACAGGGACATGGCTACACCTTC
CDR3 protein: CATSRDHRQGHGYTF
D gene: TRBD1
clone size: NA
V gene: TRBV15
J gene: TRBJ1-2

CDR3 DNA: TGCGCCAGCAGTCAATCGGCCACAGGTTCGAGCTCCTACGAGCAGTACTTC
CDR3 protein: CASSQSATGSSSYEQYF
D gene: NA
clone size: few
V gene: TRBV23-1
J gene: TRBJ2-7

CDR3 DNA: TGTGCCAGCAGCCAGCAGGGCTTCCCGAACACTGAAGCTTTCTTT
CDR3 protein: CASSQQGFPNTEAFF
D gene: NA
clone size: few
V gene: TRBV28
J gene: TRBJ1-1

CDR3 DNA: TGTGCCAGCAGTCAGGGACAGACTAATGAAAAACTGTTTTTT
CDR3 protein: CASSQGQTNEKLFF
D gene: TRBD1
clone size: NA
V gene: TRBV6-5
J gene: TRBJ1-4

CDR3 DNA: TGTGCCAGCAGCCCGACTAGCAGAGGAATTTTGAACACCGGGGAGCTGTTTTTT
CDR3 protein: CASSPTSRGILNTGELFF
D gene: TRBD2
clone size: NA
V gene: TRBV7-9
J gene: TRBJ2-2

CDR3 DNA: TGTGCCATCAGGTCGGACAGGGCTGGAAACACCATATATTTT
CDR3 protein: CAIRSDRAGNTIYF
D gene: TRBD1
clone size: NA
V gene: TRBV10-3
J gene: TRBJ1-3

CDR3 DNA: TGTGCCAGCAGCGTAGGCTTGGACACCTACGAGCAGTACTTC
CDR3 protein: CASSVGLDTYEQYF
D gene: NA
clone size: NA
V gene: TRBV9
J gene: TRBJ2-7

CDR3 DNA: TGTGCCAGCAGCATTCAGTCGATCACTGAAGCTTTCTTT
CDR3 protein: CASSIQSITEAFF
D gene: NA
clone size: few
V gene: TRBV11-2
J gene: TRBJ1-1

CDR3 DNA: TGTGCCAGCAGTCCCTGGGGAGGGCCCACTGAAGCTTTCTTT
CDR3 protein: CASSPWGGPTEAFF
D gene: NA
clone size: NA
V gene: TRBV27
J gene: TRBJ1-1

CDR3 DNA: TGTGCCAGCAGTTTCAGTTCTGACAGGGGGCTTTCGGGCGCTTTCTTT
CDR3 protein: CASSFSSDRGLSGAFF
D gene: TRBD1
clone size: NA
V gene: TRBV28
J gene: TRBJ1-1

CDR3 DNA: TGTGCCAGCAGCCAACAAAACTACGAGCAGTACTTC
CDR3 protein: CASSQQNYEQYF
D gene: NA
clone size: NA
V gene: TRBV14
J gene: TRBJ2-7

CDR3 DNA: TGTGCCAGCAGTGAACTTAGGGGCGGCTACACCTTC
CDR3 protein: CASSELRGGYTF
D gene: NA
clone size: NA
V gene: TRBV2
J gene: TRBJ1-2

CDR3 DNA: TGTGCCAGCAAAGGGGGAGGGGAAGAGACCCAGTACTTC
CDR3 protein: CASKGGGEETQYF
D gene: NA
clone size: NA
V gene: TRBV12-3/TRBV12-4
J gene: TRBJ2-5

CDR3 DNA: TGCAGCGTTGCGCCGGGACAGGGGTTTGAGCAGTACTTC
CDR3 protein: CSVAPGQGFEQYF
D gene: TRBD1
clone size: NA
V gene: TRBV29-1
J gene: TRBJ2-7

CDR3 DNA: TGTGCCAGCAGTCCCTACAGGGGGCTGGGCACAGATACGCAGTATTTT
CDR3 protein: CASSPYRGLGTDTQYF
D gene: TRBD1
clone size: NA
V gene: TRBV28
J gene: TRBJ2-3

CDR3 DNA: TGTGCCAGCAGCTTAGCGTGGACAGGGGGCGAAGAGACCCAGTACTTC
CDR3 protein: CASSLAWTGGEETQYF
D gene: TRBD1
clone size: NA
V gene: TRBV11-2
J gene: TRBJ2-5

CDR3 DNA: TGTGCAAGTCGCCCACTTGGGAGCGTCCCAGAGACCCAGTACTTC
CDR3 protein: CASRPLGSVPETQYF
D gene: NA
clone size: NA
V gene: TRBV12-2
J gene: TRBJ2-5

CDR3 DNA: TGTGCCAGCAGCCCCCACGGGCGGAGGGACTCCTACAATGAGCAGTTCTTC
CDR3 protein: CASSPHGRRDSYNEQFF
D gene: NA
clone size: NA
V gene: TRBV5-4
J gene: TRBJ2-1

CDR3 DNA: TGTGCCAGCAGTGTGAGGGGGATCACCTACGAGCAGTACTTC
CDR3 protein: CASSVRGITYEQYF
D gene: NA
clone size: NA
V gene: TRBV28
J gene: TRBJ2-7

CDR3 DNA: TGTGCCAGCAGTGTCCGGACAGGGAGCTTTGGGGCCAACGTCCTGACTTTC
CDR3 protein: CASSVRTGSFGANVLTF
D gene: TRBD1
clone size: NA
V gene: TRBV6-1
J gene: TRBJ2-6

CDR3 DNA: TGCGCCAGCAGCAAGAATAATCAGGGTTTCGCTGAAGCTTTCTTT
CDR3 protein: CASSKNNQGFAEAFF
D gene: NA
clone size: NA
V gene: TRBV5-1
J gene: TRBJ1-1

CDR3 DNA: TGTGCCAGCAGCGTAGGGCTAGCGGATCCCTACGAGCAGTACTTC
CDR3 protein: CASSVGLADPYEQYF
D gene: TRBD2
clone size: NA
V gene: TRBV9
J gene: TRBJ2-7

CDR3 DNA: TGTGCCAGCAGTTTATTGGGACAGGGCTTTTACGAGCAGTACTTC
CDR3 protein: CASSLLGQGFYEQYF
D gene: TRBD1
clone size: NA
V gene: TRBV27
J gene: TRBJ2-7

CDR3 DNA: TGTGCCAGTAGTAAACTAGCCACCCCGGGCTACAATGAGCAGTTCTTC
CDR3 protein: CASSKLATPGYNEQFF
D gene: NA
clone size: NA
V gene: TRBV19
J gene: TRBJ2-1

CDR3 DNA: TGTGCCAGCAGCTTAAGGAGGAACACTGAAGCTTTCTTT
CDR3 protein: CASSLRRNTEAFF
D gene: NA
clone size: NA
V gene: TRBV7-2
J gene: TRBJ1-1

CDR3 DNA: TGTGCCAGCAGCTACACCCGGGGAGAGCAGTTCTTC
CDR3 protein: CASSYTRGEQFF
D gene: NA
clone size: NA
V gene: TRBV7-3
J gene: TRBJ2-1

CDR3 DNA: TGTGCCAGCTCACTCCCGACAGGGGTTGTGTGGAACTATGGCTACACCTTC
CDR3 protein: CASSLPTGVVWNYGYTF
D gene: TRBD1
clone size: NA
V gene: TRBV18
J gene: TRBJ1-2

CDR3 DNA: TGTGCCACCAGTGATTTGTTGACTAGCGGAAGCACAGATACGCAGTATTTT
CDR3 protein: CATSDLLTSGSTDTQYF
D gene: TRBD2
clone size: NA
V gene: TRBV24-1
J gene: TRBJ2-3

CDR3 DNA: TGTGCCAGCAGCTTCGGGACTAGCGGGAGCTACGAGCAGTACTTC
CDR3 protein: CASSFGTSGSYEQYF
D gene: TRBD2
clone size: NA
V gene: TRBV5-4
J gene: TRBJ2-7

CDR3 DNA: TGTGCCAGTAGTATAGATCGAGGGAATGGCTACACCTTC
CDR3 protein: CASSIDRGNGYTF
D gene: NA
clone size: NA
V gene: TRBV19
J gene: TRBJ1-2

CDR3 DNA: TGCGCCAGCAGCCAGGCGACAGGGCCCACCTACGAGCAGTACTTC
CDR3 protein: CASSQATGPTYEQYF
D gene: TRBD1
clone size: NA
V gene: TRBV4-1
J gene: TRBJ2-7

CDR3 DNA: TGCAGTGCCTACCACACAGATACGCAGTATTTT
CDR3 protein: CSAYHTDTQYF
D gene: NA
clone size: once
V gene: TRBV20-1
J gene: TRBJ2-3

CDR3 DNA: TGTGCCAGCACGACCAAAACTAGGGGCGGGGGTGCGGGGAATTCACCCCTCCACTTT
CDR3 protein: CASTTKTRGGGAGNSPLHF
D gene: NA
clone size: few
V gene: TRBV27
J gene: TRBJ1-6

CDR3 DNA: TGTGCTTCCGGCGACAGGGGGCCCTCACCCCTCCACTTT
CDR3 protein: CASGDRGPSPLHF
D gene: TRBD1
clone size: NA
V gene: TRBV6-6
J gene: TRBJ1-6

CDR3 DNA: TGTGCCAGTAGTCAGATTCCACACTCCTACAATGAGCAGTTCTTC
CDR3 protein: CASSQIPHSYNEQFF
D gene: NA
clone size: NA
V gene: TRBV19
J gene: TRBJ2-1

CDR3 DNA: TGTGCCAGCAGTCTAGACAGGGGAGGCCAGCATTTT
CDR3 protein: CASSLDRGGQHF
D gene: TRBD1
clone size: NA
V gene: TRBV28
J gene: TRBJ1-5

CDR3 DNA: TGCGCCAGCAGCTGGACCGGGACAGAGAACACTGAAGCTTTCTTT
CDR3 protein: CASSWTGTENTEAFF
D gene: TRBD1
clone size: NA
V gene: TRBV5-1
J gene: TRBJ1-1

CDR3 DNA: TGCAGTGCTAGTGGGCGGGAGCGGCGGACCGGGGAGCTGTTTTTT
CDR3 protein: CSASGRERRTGELFF
D gene: TRBD2
clone size: NA
V gene: TRBV20-1
J gene: TRBJ2-2

CDR3 DNA: TGTGCCAGCAGCCGGGACAGGGGCTATGGCTACACCTTC
CDR3 protein: CASSRDRGYGYTF
D gene: TRBD1
clone size: NA
V gene: TRBV14
J gene: TRBJ1-2

CDR3 DNA: TGCGCCAGCAGCAGGGGACTAGCGGGAGTGGTTGAGCAGTTCTTC
CDR3 protein: CASSRGLAGVVEQFF
D gene: TRBD2
clone size: NA
V gene: TRBV5-1
J gene: TRBJ2-1

CDR3 DNA: TGTGCCACCAAATACCGGGACTCCGAGTACTTC
CDR3 protein: CATKYRDSEYF
D gene: NA
clone size: NA
V gene: TRBV7-9
J gene: TRBJ2-7

CDR3 DNA: TGTGCCAGCAGTTTAATTCGGAGGAACACTGAAGCTTTCTTT
CDR3 protein: CASSLIRRNTEAFF
D gene: NA
clone size: NA
V gene: TRBV28
J gene: TRBJ1-1

CDR3 DNA: TGTGCCAGCAGCCAAGGAGGGGCAGGGGGCTCCGCCATATATTTT
CDR3 protein: CASSQGGAGGSAIYF
D gene: TRBD1
clone size: few
V gene: TRBV3-1/TRBV3-2
J gene: TRBJ1-3

CDR3 DNA: TGTGCCAGCTCAATCCAGGGGAATCAGCCCCAGCATTTT
CDR3 protein: CASSIQGNQPQHF
D gene: NA
clone size: NA
V gene: TRBV18
J gene: TRBJ1-5